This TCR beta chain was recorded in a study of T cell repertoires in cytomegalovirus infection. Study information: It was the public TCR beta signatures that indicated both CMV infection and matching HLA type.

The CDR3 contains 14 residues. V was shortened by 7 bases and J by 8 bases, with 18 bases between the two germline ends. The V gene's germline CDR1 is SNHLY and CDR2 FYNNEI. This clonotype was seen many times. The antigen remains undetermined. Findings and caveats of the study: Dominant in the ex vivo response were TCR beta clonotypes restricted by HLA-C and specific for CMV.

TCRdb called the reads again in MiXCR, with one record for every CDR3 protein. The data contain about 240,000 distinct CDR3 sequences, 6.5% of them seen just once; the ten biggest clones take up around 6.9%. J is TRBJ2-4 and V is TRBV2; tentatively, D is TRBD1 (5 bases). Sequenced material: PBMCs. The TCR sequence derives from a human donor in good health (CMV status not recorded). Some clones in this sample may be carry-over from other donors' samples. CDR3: CASIVGDQRDIQYF. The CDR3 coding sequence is TGTGCCAGCATCGTAGGGGATCAGAGAGACATTCAGTACTTC.